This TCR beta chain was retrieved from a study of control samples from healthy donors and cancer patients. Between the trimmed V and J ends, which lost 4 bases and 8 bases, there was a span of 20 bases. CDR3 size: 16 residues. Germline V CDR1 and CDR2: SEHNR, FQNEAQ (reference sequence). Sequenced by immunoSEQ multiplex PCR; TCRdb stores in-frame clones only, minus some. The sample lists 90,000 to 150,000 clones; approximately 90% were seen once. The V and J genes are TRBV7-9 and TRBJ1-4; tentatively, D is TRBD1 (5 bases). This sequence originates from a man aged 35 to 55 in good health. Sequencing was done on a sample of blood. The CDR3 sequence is CASSSNPGLRREKLFF. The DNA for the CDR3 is TGTGCCAGCAGCTCCAACCCGGGACTCCGGCGGGAAAAACTGTTTTTT.